The next 11 T cell receptor beta chains were all read from a single sample in a study of blood T cell repertoires in COVID-19. Profiled with immunoSEQ multiplex PCR; TCRdb holds only in-frame clones, not every one. The sample includes under 150,000 clones, approximately 90% of them seen just once. Specimen: peripheral blood. These receptors originate from a human donor with active COVID-19. The donor label of this sample is uncertain.

The DNA of the CDR3 is TGTGCCAGCAGTCTGGGTAGGAGCTACGAGCAGTACTTC. Translated, it gives CASSLGRSYEQYF. V usage is TRBV2 and J usage is TRBJ2-7; D remains ambiguous. From germline, CDR1 is SNHLY and CDR2 FYNNEI. The length of the CDR3 is 13 residues. Trimming shortened V by 5 bases and J by 3 bases, and 11 bases separated the two germline ends.

The chain combines TRBV7-8 with TRBJ1-1; no definite D call. The germline V gene encodes CDR1 SGHVS and CDR2 FQNEAQ. The CDR3 is 15 amino acids. The ends were cut back, 1 base at V and 1 base at J, with 10 bases in the middle. The CDR3 is CASSLVGSANTEAFF. Here the CDR3 DNA reads TGTGCCAGCAGCTTAGTCGGGTCAGCGAACACTGAAGCTTTCTTT.

V and J are TRBV4-3 and TRBJ2-1, with TRBD2 matching 7 bases. Looked up from germline, CDR1 is LGHNA and CDR2 is YSLEER. J gave up 6 bases and V 5 bases, and 10 bases lay outside the gene matches. The CDR3 covers 15 residues. CDR3 sequence: CASSLGLAESNEQFF. The CDR3 DNA sequence: TGCGCCAGCAGCTTGGGCCTAGCGGAGTCCAATGAGCAGTTCTTC.

This chain connects TRBV15 to TRBJ1-4, with a weak D call TRBD1 (5 bases). This CDR3 is built from 17 residues. Germline V lookup: CDR1 LNHNV, CDR2 YYDKDF (reference sequence). V lost 4 bases, J lost 7 bases, and 22 bases lay in between. CDR3 loop: CATSIRGRAGLSEKLFF. CDR3 sequence (DNA): TGTGCCACCAGCATTAGGGGCAGGGCTGGGCTTAGTGAAAAACTGTTTTTT. Complete variable domain (other parts from reference TRBV15 and TRBJ1-4): DAMVIQNPRYQVTQFGKPVTLSCSQTLNHNVMYWYQQKSSQAPKLLFHYYDKDFNNEADTPDNFQSRRPNTSFCFLDIRSPGLGDTAMYLCATSIRGRAGLSEKLFFGSGTQLSVL.

DNA for the CDR3: TGTGCCAGCAGCGTAGGTCAGTTCGTTCCCGAGCAGTTCTTC. Encoded protein: CASSVGQFVPEQFF. V and J are TRBV9 and TRBJ2-1; D not certain. Germline CDR1 SGDLS, CDR2 YYNGEE. The CDR3 covers 14 residues. The V gene lost 0 bases and the J gene lost 10 bases, with 14 bases spanning the gap. The full variable domain, completed using reference TRBV9 and TRBJ2-1, is DSGVTQTPKHLITATGQRVTLRCSPRSGDLSVYWYQQSLDQGLQFLIQYYNGEERAKGNILERFSAQQFPDLHSELNLSSLELGDSALYFCASSVGQFVPEQFFGPGTRLTVL.

V gene TRBV18 combines with J gene TRBJ1-1; no definite D call. The CDR3 runs to 12 residues. Trimming cost V 8 bases and J 6 bases, with 13 bases left between them. Germline CDR1 KGHSH, CDR2 LQKENI. CDR3 sequence reads: CASKRERAEAFF. The CDR3 region has the DNA TGTGCCAGCAAGAGAGAGCGTGCTGAAGCTTTCTTT.

The chain carries TRBV27 and TRBJ2-7; possible D gene TRBD2, 5 bases. There are 16 residues in the CDR3. Germline V gene sequence: CDR1 MNHEY, CDR2 SMNVEV (reference sequence). V was shortened by 3 bases and J by 3 bases, with 18 bases between the two germline ends. CDR3 region: CASSFPNRGNNYEQYF. The CDR3 DNA follows: TGTGCCAGCAGTTTCCCAAATAGAGGGAACAACTACGAGCAGTACTTC.

The sample holds one count of this clone. V gene TRBV7-8 combines with J gene TRBJ1-2; 7 positions match TRBD1. The CDR3 totals 15 residues. CDR1 is SGHVS and CDR2 is FQNEAQ in the germline V gene. V lost 4 bases to trimming and J lost 6 bases; unmatched junction nucleotides: 11. The CDR3 sequence: CASSSWGTGVDGYTF. In nucleotides, the CDR3 is TGTGCCAGCAGCTCCTGGGGAACAGGGGTAGATGGCTACACCTTC.

This chain connects TRBV7-2 to TRBJ2-5; 13 bases map to TRBD2. The CDR3 spans 16 residues. After removal of 4 bases from V and 4 bases from J, the junction contained 6 bases not matched to a gene. CDR1 and CDR2 from the germline V gene are SGHTA and FQGNSA. CDR3 loop: CASSSSLAGGAETQYF. The CDR3 nucleotides are TGTGCCAGCAGCTCCTCACTAGCGGGGGGGGCAGAGACCCAGTACTTC.

The genes are TRBV12-3 or TRBV12-4 and TRBJ2-1; no clear D. V was cut by 7 bases and J by 10 bases, with 17 bases left in between. The CDR3 runs 13 residues. CDR3: CASTIGLQAEQFF. Written as DNA, the CDR3 is TGTGCCAGCACGATTGGCCTGCAGGCCGAGCAGTTCTTC.

This clone was picked up a small number of times. The J gene is TRBJ2-7, the V gene TRBV4-2; weak D call: TRBD1 (6 bases). V was shortened by 0 bases and J by 0 bases, with 12 bases between the two germline ends. Germline CDR1 and CDR2: LGHNA and YNFKEQ. The CDR3 contains 16 residues. CDR3 in DNA: TGTGCCAGCAGCCAAGATCCTGGGACAAGCTCCTACGAGCAGTACTTC. Its protein is CASSQDPGTSSYEQYF.